A single TCR beta chain is shown here with its context. This entry is derived from a study of blood T cells in healthy people across ages. Combining a sample-barcoded 5' primer with a J-beta primer mix, a second PCR ran for roughly 7 to 12 cycles. From the 5' RACE reads, TCRdb called clonotypes with MiXCR, one entry per CDR3 protein. The sample contains roughly 1.7 million distinct CDR3 sequences, roughly 32% of which appear only once. Germline V gene data show CDR1 as GTSNPN and CDR2 as SVGIG (reference sequence). The CDR3 spans 13 residues. The V end lost 4 bases, the J end lost 4 bases, and 13 bases lay between the germline ends.

This chain links TRBV30 with TRBJ2-5, with D tentatively TRBD1 (6 bases). The sequence derives from a woman aged 30 to 39 in good health. The sequencing input was blood. The chain's CDR3 is CAWMVGRGETQYF. The CDR3 region has the DNA TGTGCCTGGATGGTAGGCAGGGGAGAGACCCAGTACTTC.